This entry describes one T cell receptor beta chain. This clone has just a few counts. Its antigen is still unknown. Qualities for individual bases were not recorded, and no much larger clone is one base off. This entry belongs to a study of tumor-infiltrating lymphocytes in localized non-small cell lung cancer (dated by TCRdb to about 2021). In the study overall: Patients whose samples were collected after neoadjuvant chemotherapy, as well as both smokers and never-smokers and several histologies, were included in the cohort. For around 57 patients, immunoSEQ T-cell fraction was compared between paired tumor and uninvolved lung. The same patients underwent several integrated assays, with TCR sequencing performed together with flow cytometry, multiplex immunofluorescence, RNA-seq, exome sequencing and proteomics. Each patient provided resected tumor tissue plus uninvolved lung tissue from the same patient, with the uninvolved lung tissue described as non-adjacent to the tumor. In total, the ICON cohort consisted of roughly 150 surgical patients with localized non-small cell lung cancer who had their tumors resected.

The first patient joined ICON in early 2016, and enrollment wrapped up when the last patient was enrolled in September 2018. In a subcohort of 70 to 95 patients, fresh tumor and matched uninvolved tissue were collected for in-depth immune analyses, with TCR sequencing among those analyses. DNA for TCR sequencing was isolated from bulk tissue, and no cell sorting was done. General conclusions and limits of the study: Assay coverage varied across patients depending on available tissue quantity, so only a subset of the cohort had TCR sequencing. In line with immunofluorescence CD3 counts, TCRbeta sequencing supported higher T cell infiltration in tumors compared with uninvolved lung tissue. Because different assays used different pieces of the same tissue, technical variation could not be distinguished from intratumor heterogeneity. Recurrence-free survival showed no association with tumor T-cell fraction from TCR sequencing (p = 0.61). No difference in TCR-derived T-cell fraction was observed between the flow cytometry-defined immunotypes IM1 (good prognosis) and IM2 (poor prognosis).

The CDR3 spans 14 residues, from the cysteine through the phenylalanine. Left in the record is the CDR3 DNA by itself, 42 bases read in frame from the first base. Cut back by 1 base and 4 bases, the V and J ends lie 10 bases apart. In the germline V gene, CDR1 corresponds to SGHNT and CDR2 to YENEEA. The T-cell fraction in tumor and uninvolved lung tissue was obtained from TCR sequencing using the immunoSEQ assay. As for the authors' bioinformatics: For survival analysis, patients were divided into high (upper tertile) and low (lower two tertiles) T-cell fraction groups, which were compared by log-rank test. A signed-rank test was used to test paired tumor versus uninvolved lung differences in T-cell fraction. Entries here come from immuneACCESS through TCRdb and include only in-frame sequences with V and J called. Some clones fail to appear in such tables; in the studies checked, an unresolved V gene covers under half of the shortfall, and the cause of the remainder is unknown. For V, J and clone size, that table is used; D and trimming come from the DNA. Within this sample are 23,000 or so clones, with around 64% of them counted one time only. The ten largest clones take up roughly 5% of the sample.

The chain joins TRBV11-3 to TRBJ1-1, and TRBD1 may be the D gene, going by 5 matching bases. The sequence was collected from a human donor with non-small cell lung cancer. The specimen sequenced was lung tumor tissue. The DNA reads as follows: TGTGCCAGCAGCTTAGGTGGCGGGGGCACTGAAGCTTTCTTT. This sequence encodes CASSLGGGGTEAFF.